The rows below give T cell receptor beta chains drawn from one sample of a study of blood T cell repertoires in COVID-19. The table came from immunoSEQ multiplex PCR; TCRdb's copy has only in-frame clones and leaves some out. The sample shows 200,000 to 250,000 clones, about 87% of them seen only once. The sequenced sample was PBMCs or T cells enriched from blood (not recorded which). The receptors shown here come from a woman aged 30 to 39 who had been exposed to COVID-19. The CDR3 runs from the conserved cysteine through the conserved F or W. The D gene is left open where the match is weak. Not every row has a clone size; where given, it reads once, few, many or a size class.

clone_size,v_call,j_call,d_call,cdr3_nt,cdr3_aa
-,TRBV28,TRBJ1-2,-,TGTGCCAGCAGTTCGGGGGGGGGAATTCTAGGAGATGGCTACACCTTC,CASSSGGGILGDGYTF
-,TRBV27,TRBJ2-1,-,TGTGCCAGCAGTTCGGTAGCGGACTCCTACAATGAGCAGTTCTTC,CASSSVADSYNEQFF
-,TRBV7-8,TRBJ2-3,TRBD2,TGTGCCAGCAGCCAAGGCCCTACTAGCGGGAGAGGGGGCCGGGGGGTGCAGTATTTT,CASSQGPTSGRGGRGVQYF
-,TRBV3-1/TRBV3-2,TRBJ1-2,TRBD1,TGTGCCAGCAGCCAGCGACAGGGGCCGGGCTACACCTTC,CASSQRQGPGYTF
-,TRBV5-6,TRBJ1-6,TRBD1,TGTGCCAGCAGCTTGGTAGTCAACAGGGGGAATTCACCCCTCCACTTT,CASSLVVNRGNSPLHF
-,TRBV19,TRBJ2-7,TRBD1,TGTGCCAGTAGTATCCAGGACAGGGCTACCTACGAGCAGTACTTC,CASSIQDRATYEQYF
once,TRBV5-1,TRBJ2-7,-,TGCGCCAGCAGCTTGGGGTACAGGTACTACGAGCAGTACTTC,CASSLGYRYYEQYF
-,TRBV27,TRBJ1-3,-,TGTGCCAGCAGTTTAGACACATCCTCTGGAAACACCATATATTTT,CASSLDTSSGNTIYF
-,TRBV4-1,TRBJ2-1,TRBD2,TGCGCCAGCACGAGCGGGACTAGCGGATACAATGAGCAGTTCTTC,CASTSGTSGYNEQFF
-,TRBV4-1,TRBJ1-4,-,TGCGCCAGCAGCCAAGACCCAGGGGCCCTTAATGAAAAACTGTTTTTT,CASSQDPGALNEKLFF
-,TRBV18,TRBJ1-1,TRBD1,TGTGCCAGCTCACGACAGGGATTGACTGAAGCTTTCTTT,CASSRQGLTEAFF
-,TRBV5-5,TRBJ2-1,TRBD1,TGTGCCAGCAGCAACAGGGGGTTAGAGTTCTTC,CASSNRGLEFF
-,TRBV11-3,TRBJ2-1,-,TGTGCCAGCAGCCCAAGACAAGCCGGGAACAATGAGCAGTTCTTC,CASSPRQAGNNEQFF
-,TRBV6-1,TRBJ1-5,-,TGTGCCAGCAGTGAAGCGGGGGGAGGCAATCAGCCCCAGCATTTT,CASSEAGGGNQPQHF
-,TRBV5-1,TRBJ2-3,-,TGCGCCAGCAGCTTGGACGTCGGGGGGCCTCCAGATACGCAGTATTTT,CASSLDVGGPPDTQYF
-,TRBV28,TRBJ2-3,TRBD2,TGTGCCAGCAGTGACCTAGCGGGCGGAGATACGCAGTATTTT,CASSDLAGGDTQYF
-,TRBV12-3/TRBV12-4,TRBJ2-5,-,TGTGCCAGCACTAGCCACCTGGAGACCCAGTACTTC,CASTSHLETQYF
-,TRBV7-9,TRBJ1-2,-,TGTGCCAGCAGCCACGGGGCCGCAGGAGGGAACTATGGCTACACCTTC,CASSHGAAGGNYGYTF
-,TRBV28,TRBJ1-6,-,TGTGCCAGCAGCCCATCCGGGGGGTGGGGGAATTCACCCCTCCACTTT,CASSPSGGWGNSPLHF
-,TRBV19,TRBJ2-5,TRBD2,TGTGCCAGTACCATGGGGGGACTAGGCCAAGAGACCCAGTACTTC,CASTMGGLGQETQYF
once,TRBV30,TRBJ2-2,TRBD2,TGTGCCTGGAGCCTCGGACTAGCGGGGTACACCGGGGAGCTGTTTTTT,CAWSLGLAGYTGELFF
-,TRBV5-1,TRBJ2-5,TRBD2,TGCGCCAGCAGCCGAATACTAGCGGTCCAAGAGACCCAGTACTTC,CASSRILAVQETQYF
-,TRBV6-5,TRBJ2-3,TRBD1,TGTGCCAGCAGCCTTAACAGGGGAAGCACAGATACGCAGTATTTT,CASSLNRGSTDTQYF
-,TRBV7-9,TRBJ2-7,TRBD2,TGTGCCAGCAGCTTAGGACTAGCGGGAGTTCTCGAGCAGTACTTC,CASSLGLAGVLEQYF
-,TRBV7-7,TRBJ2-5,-,TGTGCCAGCAGCTTAGCGCCCGGAGGGCGAGAGACCCAGTACTTC,CASSLAPGGRETQYF
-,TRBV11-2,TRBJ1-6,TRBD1,TGTGCCAGCAGCTGGACAGGGGTAGGATCACCCCTCCACTTT,CASSWTGVGSPLHF
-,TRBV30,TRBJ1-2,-,TGTGCCTGGAGTGGAGGACAGACGGATAACTATGGCTACACCTTC,CAWSGGQTDNYGYTF
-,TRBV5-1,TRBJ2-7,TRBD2,TGCGCCAGCAGCTTAGGACGGGAGGTCGACGAGCAGTACTTC,CASSLGREVDEQYF
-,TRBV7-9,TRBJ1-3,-,TGTGCCGAAAGGGAGGCCAGACGCTCTGGAAACACCATATATTTT,CAEREARRSGNTIYF
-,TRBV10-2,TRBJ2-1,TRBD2,TGCGCCAGCAGTGAGGGAAGACTAGCGGGACTTAGAAGCTCCTACAATGAGCAGTTCTTC,CASSEGRLAGLRSSYNEQFF
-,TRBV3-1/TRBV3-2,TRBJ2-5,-,TGTGCCAGCAGCCAAGATCTCGGTCCCCCCGGGACCCAGTACTTC,CASSQDLGPPGTQYF
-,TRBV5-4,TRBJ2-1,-,TGTGCCAGCTCCGATAGCGTCAGCTCCTACAATGAGCAGTTCTTC,CASSDSVSSYNEQFF
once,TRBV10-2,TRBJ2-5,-,TGCGCCAGCAGTGAGTCGAGAGTTCTTCAAGAGACCCAGTACTTC,CASSESRVLQETQYF
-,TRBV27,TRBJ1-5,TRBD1,TGTGCCAGCAGACAAGGGACAGGAACCAATCAGCCCCAGCATTTT,CASRQGTGTNQPQHF
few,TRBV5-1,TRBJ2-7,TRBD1,TGCGCCAGCAGCCCGGGACAGGGGACCTCCGACGAGCAGTACTTC,CASSPGQGTSDEQYF
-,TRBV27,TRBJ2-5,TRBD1,TGTGCCAGCAGTTGGGGACAGGGGCGAAAGGAGACCCAGTACTTC,CASSWGQGRKETQYF
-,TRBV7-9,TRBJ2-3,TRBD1,TGTGCCAGCAGCTTAGGGTTAAGACGACAGGGGCATAGCACAGATACGCAGTATTTT,CASSLGLRRQGHSTDTQYF
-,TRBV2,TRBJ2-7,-,TGTGCCAGCAGTGAAGTTTTGGGAGAACCCCTCGAGCAGTACTTC,CASSEVLGEPLEQYF
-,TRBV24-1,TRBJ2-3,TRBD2,TGTGCCACCAGTGACCAAAGACTAGCGGGAGTCACAGATACGCAGTATTTT,CATSDQRLAGVTDTQYF
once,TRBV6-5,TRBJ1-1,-,TGTGCCAGCAGTTACTCTTTCAGAGCCGTGGAGGCTTTCTTT,CASSYSFRAVEAFF
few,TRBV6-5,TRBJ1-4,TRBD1,TGTGCCAGCAAGGGACAGGGGAGGGAAAAACTGTTTTTT,CASKGQGREKLFF
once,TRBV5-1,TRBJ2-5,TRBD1,TGCGCCAGCAGCGAACGGGACAGCCAAGAGACCCAGTACTTC,CASSERDSQETQYF
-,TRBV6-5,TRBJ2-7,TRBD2,TGTGCCACCCGGCGGGGGGGGCTCGGGGGCGAGCAGTACTTC,CATRRGGLGGEQYF
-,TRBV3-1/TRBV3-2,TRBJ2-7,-,TGTGCCAGTGGCGTAGGAGGTAACTACGAGCAGTACTTC,CASGVGGNYEQYF
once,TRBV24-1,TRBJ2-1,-,TGTGCCACCAGTGATCGAATGGGGGCCAATGAGCAGTTCTTC,CATSDRMGANEQFF
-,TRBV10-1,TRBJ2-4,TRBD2,TGCGCCAGCAGTGGGGCCCCGGAGGGACTAGCGTTCGTATTAACCAAAAACATTCAGTACTTC,CASSGAPEGLAFVLTKNIQYF
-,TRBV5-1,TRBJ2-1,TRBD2,TGCGCCAGCAGGGAAAGCGGGAGCTCCTACAATGAGCAGTTCTTC,CASRESGSSYNEQFF
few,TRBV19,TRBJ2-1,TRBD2,TGTGCCAGTAGTAGGACCGGGACTAGCCCCTACAATGAGCAGTTCTTC,CASSRTGTSPYNEQFF
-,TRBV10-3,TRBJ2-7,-,TGTGCCATCAGTGAGTCCGCAGGGGTCTACGAGCAGTACTTC,CAISESAGVYEQYF
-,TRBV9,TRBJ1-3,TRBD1,TGTGCCAGCAGCAAAACAGGGGGCACTGGAAACACCATATATTTT,CASSKTGGTGNTIYF